This entry lists 7 T cell receptor beta chains sequenced from one sample in a study of T-cell memory formation after mild COVID-19. TCRdb reanalysed the 5' RACE reads using MiXCR and keeps one entry per CDR3 protein. The sample has around 300,000 distinct CDR3 sequences, roughly a fifth seen once; the top ten hold 20% to 25%. Sequencing input: PBMCs or a T cell subset sorted from them (not recorded which). These receptors were collected from a man between 18 and 35 years old who had mild COVID-19 (a few samples of this study predate the infection). Cell type and time point are not known.

The chain recombines TRBV5-1 with TRBJ2-3; possibly TRBD2 for D (6 bases). V gave up 5 bases and J gave up 2 bases, with 15 bases separating them. Germline-derived CDR1 and CDR2 are SGHRS and YFSETQ. This CDR3 has 15 residues. This chain's CDR3 is CASRPSSGPTDTQYF. The CDR3 bases are TGCGCCAGCAGACCTAGTAGCGGACCCACAGATACGCAGTATTTT.

This clonotype has only a few counts. The V and J genes are TRBV12-3 or TRBV12-4 and TRBJ1-6; TRBD1 agrees at 8 bases. Trimming took 6 bases from V and 8 from J; bases not matched to a gene: 3. The length of the CDR3 is 13 residues. CDR3 sequence: CASREQGDSPLHF. The CDR3 bases are TGTGCCAGCAGGGAACAGGGGGATTCACCCCTCCACTTT.

This clonotype was counted ten times or more. The chain combines TRBV3-1 with TRBJ1-3; TRBD1 matches at 7 bases. The CDR3 runs to 16 residues. With 4 bases clipped from V and 2 bases from J, the junction kept 8 bases outside the gene matches. Germline CDR1 is LGHDT and CDR2 is YNNKEL (reference sequence). The chain's CDR3 is CASSLLHDRAGNTIYF. The CDR3 bases are TGTGCCAGCAGCCTCCTCCACGACAGGGCTGGAAACACCATATATTTT.

The chain employs TRBV6-5 and TRBJ2-3; D unresolved. Trimming cost V 8 bases and J 15 bases, with 18 bases left between them. The CDR3 extends over 11 amino acids. Germline CDR1 and CDR2: MNHEY and SVGAGI. The chain's CDR3 is CASGRTAVTYF. The CDR3 DNA reads TGTGCCAGCGGGCGTACCGCAGTGACATATTTT.

This clonotype was observed at least ten times. This chain connects TRBV12-3 or TRBV12-4 to TRBJ1-2, with D unresolved. The CDR3 extends over 13 amino acids. With 6 bases removed from V and 7 bases from J, the gap between germline ends came to 15 bases. CDR3 residues: CASSPGGRVGYTF. In nucleotides, the CDR3 is TGTGCCAGCAGCCCGGGTGGACGTGTTGGCTACACCTTC.

This clonotype was seen only a few times. The chain is built from TRBV5-1 and TRBJ1-1; D is undetermined. Between the trimmed V and J ends, which lost 6 bases and 1 base, there was a span of 13 bases. Germline loops: CDR1 SGHRS, CDR2 YFSETQ. The CDR3 is 14 amino acids. This CDR3 is CASKREVANTEAFF. The CDR3 nucleotides are TGCGCCAGCAAGCGGGAAGTAGCGAACACTGAAGCTTTCTTT. The full variable domain, its missing parts supplied by reference TRBV5-1 and TRBJ1-1, is KAGVTQTPRYLIKTRGQQVTLSCSPISGHRSVSWYQQTPGQGLQFLFEYFSETQRNKGNFPGRFSGRQFSNSRSEMNVSTLELGDSALYLCASKREVANTEAFFGQGTRLTVV.

The gene calls are TRBV4-3 and TRBJ2-6; no definite D call. Trimming took 0 bases from V and 5 from J, leaving 8 bases between them. The CDR3 is 15 amino acids. Per the germline V gene, CDR1 is LGHNA and CDR2 is YSLEER. CDR3 bases: TGCGCCAGCAGCCAAGAGAGTCTGAGGGCCAACGTCCTGACTTTC. Translated: CASSQESLRANVLTF.